These 12 T cell receptor beta chains originate from one sample sequenced in a study of neurological immune-mediated disorders. One entry per CDR3 protein results from TCRdb running MiXCR on the 5' RACE reads. This sample has 30,000 to 40,000 distinct CDR3 sequences, with roughly 7% found just once. The material sequenced was PBMCs. The source is a woman aged 40 to 50 in good health.

This clonotype was seen a handful of times. The J gene is TRBJ2-1, the V gene TRBV2; 12 nucleotides align to TRBD2. The trim removed 9 bases at V and 0 bases at J, leaving 12 bases unmatched. Germline V gives CDR1 SNHLY, CDR2 FYNNEI. CDR3 length: 18 amino acids. CDR3 loop: CASLSGLAGLGSYNEQFF. The CDR3 DNA follows: TGTGCCAGTCTATCAGGACTAGCGGGACTCGGCTCCTACAATGAGCAGTTCTTC.

This clonotype occurred many times. The chain is built from TRBV3-1 and TRBJ1-4; a possible D gene is TRBD1 (5 bases). CDR3 length: 16 amino acids. CDR1 is LGHDT, CDR2 YNNKEL, per germline (reference sequence). The germline V and J ends were trimmed by 5 bases and 7 bases, with 20 bases remaining between them. CDR3 protein: CASSFQQAGTLEKLFF. CDR3 bases: TGTGCCAGCAGCTTCCAGCAGGCAGGGACGCTTGAAAAACTGTTTTTT. The full variable domain, in which reference TRBV3-1 and TRBJ1-4 provide the parts outside the CDR3, is DTAVSQTPKYLVTQMGNDKSIKCEQNLGHDTMYWYKQDSKKFLKIMFSYNNKELIINETVPNRFSPKSPDKAHLNLHINSLELGDSAVYFCASSFQQAGTLEKLFFGSGTQLSVL.

There are many counts of this clonotype. The chain combines TRBV30 with TRBJ2-2, with 12 bases that match TRBD2. CDR1 is GTSNPN, CDR2 SVGIG, per germline (reference sequence). The CDR3 is 16 residues long. V shed 3 bases, J shed 4 bases, and the junction held 6 bases outside the gene matches. CDR3 DNA sequence: TGTGCCTGGAGGCTAGCGGGAGGGCGGAGCACCGGGGAGCTGTTTTTT. This codes for CAWRLAGGRSTGELFF. The full variable domain, rest sourced from reference TRBV30 and TRBJ2-2, is SQTIHQWPATLVQPVGSPLSLECTVEGTSNPNLYWYRQAAGRGLQLLFYSVGIGQISSEVPQNLSASRPQDRQFILSSKKLLLSDSGFYLCAWRLAGGRSTGELFFGEGSRLTVL.

This clonotype was detected many times. The chain carries TRBV9 and TRBJ2-3; D is uncertain. The V end was cut by 4 bases, the J end by 1 base, with 10 bases between. Germline V gene data show CDR1 as SGDLS and CDR2 as YYNGEE. The length of the CDR3 is 14 residues. The CDR3 DNA follows: TGTGCCAGCAGCCCTAACACCCGCACAGATACGCAGTATTTT. The encoded protein is CASSPNTRTDTQYF.

This clonotype was found many times. The V and J genes are TRBV20-1 and TRBJ1-5; D possibly corresponds to TRBD1 (5 bases). This CDR3 spans 19 amino acids. Trimming pared 5 bases from V and 0 bases from J, leaving 26 bases between. Per the germline V gene, CDR1 is DFQATT and CDR2 is SNEGSKA (reference sequence). CDR3 DNA: TGCAGTGCTCAAGACGGGGGGGGGATGGGAGTCCTTAGCAATCAGCCCCAGCATTTT. Protein sequence: CSAQDGGGMGVLSNQPQHF.

This clonotype was counted between two and nine times. J is TRBJ2-5 and V is TRBV5-1, with TRBD2 matching 10 bases. J gave up 6 bases and V 3 bases, and 14 bases lay outside the gene matches. Germline V gene lookup returns CDR1 SGHRS and CDR2 YFSETQ. This CDR3 comprises 17 residues. CDR3 amino acids: CASSSLPGLAASKTQYF. As DNA, the CDR3 is TGCGCCAGCAGCTCCCTTCCAGGACTAGCGGCTTCGAAGACCCAGTACTTC.

In its sample, this clonotype was seen many times. CDR3 residues: CASSSGVGTEAFF. In DNA form, the CDR3 reads TGCGCCAGCAGCTCGGGGGTAGGCACTGAAGCTTTCTTT. The chain uses TRBV5-1 and TRBJ1-1; weak D call: TRBD1 (5 bases). The germline gives CDR1 SGHRS, CDR2 YFSETQ. V was cut by 3 bases and J by 4 bases, with 10 bases left in between. The CDR3 totals 13 residues.

This clonotype was seen repeatedly, ten times or more. V gene TRBV7-3 combines with J gene TRBJ2-1, with 9 bases aligning to TRBD2. This CDR3 has 17 amino acids. The V gene end was trimmed by 2 bases and the J gene end by 5 bases; junction bases not matched to a gene: 10. Germline V gives CDR1 SGHTA, CDR2 FQGTGA. CDR3 sequence reads: CASSLQGGSGGNNEQFF. The CDR3, as DNA: TGTGCCAGCAGCTTACAGGGCGGTAGCGGGGGTAACAATGAGCAGTTCTTC.

This clonotype was found many times. V gene TRBV19 combines with J gene TRBJ2-7, with 10 bases that match TRBD1. Germline V lookup: CDR1 LNHDA, CDR2 SQIVND (reference sequence). The CDR3 spans 15 residues. The junction had 6 bases not matched to a gene; V was cut back by 2 bases and J by 5 bases. As DNA, the CDR3 is TGTGCCAGTAGTATACGAGGACAGGGGGGCAACGAGCAGTACTTC. This encodes CASSIRGQGGNEQYF.

This clonotype was seen repeatedly, ten times or more. This chain joins TRBV7-6 and TRBJ1-2; maybe TRBD1 (5 bases). Trimming left V 1 base short and J 5 bases short, with 8 bases between. CDR3 length: 13 residues. CDR1 and CDR2 from the germline V gene are SGHVS and FNYEAQ. CDR3 in DNA: TGTGCCAGCAGCTTAGAAACAGGATATGGCTACACCTTC. Amino acid sequence: CASSLETGYGYTF.

This clonotype was seen repeatedly, ten times or more. The chain couples TRBV5-1 to TRBJ2-2, with 8 positions matching TRBD2. V dropped 3 bases and J dropped 7; count of bases not matched to a gene: 8. The germline V gene has CDR1 SGHRS and CDR2 YFSETQ. The CDR3 length is 15 residues. The CDR3, as DNA: TGCGCCAGCAGCTCTCGAGCGGGAGAGAACGGGGAGCTGTTTTTT. Its translation is CASSSRAGENGELFF.

This clonotype has a count of ten or more. The chain carries TRBV3-1 and TRBJ2-2; TRBD2 is a possible D gene (5 bases). Germline CDR1 reads LGHDT; CDR2 reads YNNKEL (reference sequence). The CDR3 has 16 residues. Trimming cost V 4 bases and J 4 bases, with 16 bases left between them. The CDR3 region has the DNA TGTGCCAGCAGCCCCCTCGGGATAGGTTTCACCGGGGAGCTGTTTTTT. It is translated as CASSPLGIGFTGELFF.